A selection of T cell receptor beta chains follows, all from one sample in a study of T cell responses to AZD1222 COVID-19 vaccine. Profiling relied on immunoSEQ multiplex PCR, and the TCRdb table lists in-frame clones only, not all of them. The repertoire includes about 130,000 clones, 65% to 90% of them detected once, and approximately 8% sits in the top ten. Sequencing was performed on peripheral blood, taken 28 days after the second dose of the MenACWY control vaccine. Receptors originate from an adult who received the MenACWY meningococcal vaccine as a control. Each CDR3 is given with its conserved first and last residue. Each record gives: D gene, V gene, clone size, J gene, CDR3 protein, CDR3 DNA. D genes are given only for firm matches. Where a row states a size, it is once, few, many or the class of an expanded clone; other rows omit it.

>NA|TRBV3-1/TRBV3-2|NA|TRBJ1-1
CASSGRQGNTEAFF
TGTGCCAGCAGCGGAAGGCAGGGGAACACTGAAGCTTTCTTT
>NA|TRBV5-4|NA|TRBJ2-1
CASSPKGGSYNEQFF
TGTGCCAGCAGCCCTAAAGGGGGGTCCTACAATGAGCAGTTCTTC
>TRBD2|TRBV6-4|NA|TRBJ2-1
CASSLLAGGSYNEQFF
TGTGCCAGCAGCCTGCTAGCGGGGGGGTCCTACAATGAGCAGTTCTTC
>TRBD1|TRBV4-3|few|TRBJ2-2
CASRRDSITGELFF
TGCGCCAGCCGCCGGGACAGTATCACCGGGGAGCTGTTTTTT
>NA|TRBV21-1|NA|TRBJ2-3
CASIPPGGSTDTQYF
TGTGCCAGCATCCCGCCGGGGGGTAGCACAGATACGCAGTATTTT
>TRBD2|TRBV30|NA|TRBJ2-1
CAWSGLGLAGVGTYNEQFF
TGTGCCTGGAGTGGGCTGGGGCTAGCGGGAGTCGGGACCTACAATGAGCAGTTCTTC
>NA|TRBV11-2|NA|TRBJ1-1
CASSLDPGPEAFF
TGTGCCAGCAGCTTAGACCCTGGCCCTGAAGCTTTCTTT
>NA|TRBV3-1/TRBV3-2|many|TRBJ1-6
CASRGVDNSPLHF
TGTGCCAGCAGAGGAGTAGATAATTCACCCCTCCACTTT
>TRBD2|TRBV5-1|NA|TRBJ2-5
CASSPWGGQETQYF
TGCGCCAGCAGCCCATGGGGGGGCCAAGAGACCCAGTACTTC
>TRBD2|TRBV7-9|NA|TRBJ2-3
CASSLALAGWTDTQYF
TGTGCCAGCAGCTTAGCGCTAGCGGGGTGGACAGATACGCAGTATTTT
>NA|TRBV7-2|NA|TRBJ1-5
CASTGWGSNQPQHF
TGTGCCAGCACGGGGTGGGGAAGCAATCAGCCCCAGCATTTT
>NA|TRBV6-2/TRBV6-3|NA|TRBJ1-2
CASSNPPVWGYTF
TGTGCCAGCAGCAACCCCCCCGTTTGGGGCTACACCTTC
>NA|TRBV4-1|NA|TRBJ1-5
CASSQDGVALQHF
TGCGCCAGCAGCCAAGATGGGGTCGCTCTCCAGCATTTT
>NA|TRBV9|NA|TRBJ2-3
CASSVDGRGSWDTQYF
TGTGCCAGCAGCGTAGATGGGCGTGGTTCGTGGGATACGCAGTATTTT
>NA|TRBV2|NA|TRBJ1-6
CASSETGSYNSPLHF
TGTGCCAGCAGTGAAACGGGCTCCTATAATTCACCCCTCCACTTT
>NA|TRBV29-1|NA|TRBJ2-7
CSVGKTGSSYEQYF
TGCAGCGTTGGCAAAACGGGGAGCTCCTACGAGCAGTACTTC
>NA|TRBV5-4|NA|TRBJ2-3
CASSLWGLQADTQYF
TGTGCCAGCAGCTTGTGGGGGCTTCAAGCAGATACGCAGTATTTT